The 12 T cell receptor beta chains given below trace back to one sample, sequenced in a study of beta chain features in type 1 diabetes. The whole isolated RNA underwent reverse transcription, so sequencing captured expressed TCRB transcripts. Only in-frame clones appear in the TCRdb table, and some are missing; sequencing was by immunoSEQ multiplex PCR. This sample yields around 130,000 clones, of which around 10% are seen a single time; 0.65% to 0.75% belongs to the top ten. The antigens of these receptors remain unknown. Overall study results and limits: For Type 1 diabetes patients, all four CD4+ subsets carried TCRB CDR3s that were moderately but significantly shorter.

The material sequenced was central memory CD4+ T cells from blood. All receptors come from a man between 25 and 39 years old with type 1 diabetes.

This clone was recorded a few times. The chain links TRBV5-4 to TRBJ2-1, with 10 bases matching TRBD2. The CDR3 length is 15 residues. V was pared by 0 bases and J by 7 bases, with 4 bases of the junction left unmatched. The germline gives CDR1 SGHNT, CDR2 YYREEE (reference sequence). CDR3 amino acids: CASSLGPTSGNEQFF. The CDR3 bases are TGTGCCAGCAGCTTGGGACCGACTAGCGGGAATGAGCAGTTCTTC.

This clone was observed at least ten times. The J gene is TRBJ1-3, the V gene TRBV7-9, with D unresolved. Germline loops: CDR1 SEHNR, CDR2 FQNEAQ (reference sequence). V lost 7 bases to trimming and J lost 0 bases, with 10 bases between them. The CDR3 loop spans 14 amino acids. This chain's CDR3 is CASTQGGSGNTIYF. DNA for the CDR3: TGTGCCAGCACCCAAGGAGGCTCTGGAAACACCATATATTTT. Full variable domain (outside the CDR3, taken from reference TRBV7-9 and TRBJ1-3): DTGVSQNPRHKITKRGQNVTFRCDPISEHNRLYWYRQTLGQGPEFLTYFQNEAQLEKSRLLSDRFSAERPKGSFSTLEIQRTEQGDSAMYLCASTQGGSGNTIYFGEGSWLTVV.

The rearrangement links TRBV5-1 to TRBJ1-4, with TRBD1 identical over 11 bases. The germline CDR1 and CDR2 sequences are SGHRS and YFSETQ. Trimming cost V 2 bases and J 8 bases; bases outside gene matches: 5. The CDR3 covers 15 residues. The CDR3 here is CASSFGQGAGEKLFF. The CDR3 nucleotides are TGCGCCAGCAGCTTTGGACAGGGGGCAGGCGAAAAACTGTTTTTT. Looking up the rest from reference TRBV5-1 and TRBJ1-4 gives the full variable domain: KAGVTQTPRYLIKTRGQQVTLSCSPISGHRSVSWYQQTPGQGLQFLFEYFSETQRNKGNFPGRFSGRQFSNSRSEMNVSTLELGDSALYLCASSFGQGAGEKLFFGSGTQLSVL.

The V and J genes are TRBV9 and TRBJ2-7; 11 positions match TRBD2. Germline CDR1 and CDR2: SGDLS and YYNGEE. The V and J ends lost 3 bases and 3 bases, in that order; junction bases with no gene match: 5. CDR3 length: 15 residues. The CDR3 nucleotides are TGTGCCAGCAGCGCTACTAGCGGGGGCCTCTACGAGCAGTACTTC. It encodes CASSATSGGLYEQYF.

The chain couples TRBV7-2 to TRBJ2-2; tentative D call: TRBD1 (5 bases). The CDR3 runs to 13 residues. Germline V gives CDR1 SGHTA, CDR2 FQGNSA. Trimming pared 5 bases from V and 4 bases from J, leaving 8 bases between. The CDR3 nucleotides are TGTGCCAGCAGCCAGGGTGTCACCGGGGAGCTGTTTTTT. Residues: CASSQGVTGELFF. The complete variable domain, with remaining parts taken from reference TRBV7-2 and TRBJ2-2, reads GAGVSQSPSNKVTEKGKDVELRCDPISGHTALYWYRQSLGQGLEFLIYFQGNSAPDKSGLPSDRFSAERTGGSVSTLTIQRTQQEDSAVYLCASSQGVTGELFFGEGSRLTVL.

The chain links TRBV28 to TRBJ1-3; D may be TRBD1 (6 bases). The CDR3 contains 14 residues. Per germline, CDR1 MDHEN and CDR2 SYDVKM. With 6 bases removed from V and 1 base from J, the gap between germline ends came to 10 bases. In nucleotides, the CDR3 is TGTGCCAGCAGCCCTGGGACATCTGGAAACACCATATATTTT. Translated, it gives CASSPGTSGNTIYF.

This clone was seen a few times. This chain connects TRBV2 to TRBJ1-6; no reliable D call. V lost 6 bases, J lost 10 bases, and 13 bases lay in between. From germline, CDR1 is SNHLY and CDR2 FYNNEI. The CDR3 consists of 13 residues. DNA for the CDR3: TGTGCCAGCAGAGTCCTCTGGAGCTCACCCCTCCACTTT. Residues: CASRVLWSSPLHF.

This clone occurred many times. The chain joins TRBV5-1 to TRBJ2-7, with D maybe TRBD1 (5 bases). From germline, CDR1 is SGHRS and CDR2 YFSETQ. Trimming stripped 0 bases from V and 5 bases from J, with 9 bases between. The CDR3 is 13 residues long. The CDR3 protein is CASSLGQRDEQYF. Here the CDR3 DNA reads TGCGCCAGCAGCTTGGGACAGAGAGACGAGCAGTACTTC.

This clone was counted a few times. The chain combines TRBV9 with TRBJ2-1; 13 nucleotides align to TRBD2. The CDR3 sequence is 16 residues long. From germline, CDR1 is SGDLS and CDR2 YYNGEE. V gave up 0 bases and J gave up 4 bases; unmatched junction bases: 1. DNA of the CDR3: TGTGCCAGCAGCGTAGAGGGACTAGCGGGGTACAATGAGCAGTTCTTC. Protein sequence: CASSVEGLAGYNEQFF.

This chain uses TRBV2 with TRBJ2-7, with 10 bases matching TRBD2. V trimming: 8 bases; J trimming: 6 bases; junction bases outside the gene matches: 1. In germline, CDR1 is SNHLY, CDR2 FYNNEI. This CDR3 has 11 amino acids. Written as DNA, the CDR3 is TGTGCCAGCGGACTAGCGGCCGAGCAGTACTTC. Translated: CASGLAAEQYF.

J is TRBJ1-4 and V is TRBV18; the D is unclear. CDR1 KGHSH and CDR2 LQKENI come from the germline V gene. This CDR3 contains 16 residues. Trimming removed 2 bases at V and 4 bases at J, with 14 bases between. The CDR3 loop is CASSPMTTLNNEKLFF. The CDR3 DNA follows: TGTGCCAGCTCACCAATGACGACACTCAATAATGAAAAACTGTTTTTT.

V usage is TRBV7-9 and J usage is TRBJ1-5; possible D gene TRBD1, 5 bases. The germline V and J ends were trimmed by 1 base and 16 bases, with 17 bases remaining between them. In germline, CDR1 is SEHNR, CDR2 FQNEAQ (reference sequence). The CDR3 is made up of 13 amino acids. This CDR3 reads CASSLEPDSQIHF. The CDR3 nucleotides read TGTGCCAGCAGCTTAGAACCAGACAGCCAGATACATTTT. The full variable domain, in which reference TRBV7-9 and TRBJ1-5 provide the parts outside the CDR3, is DTGVSQNPRHKITKRGQNVTFRCDPISEHNRLYWYRQTLGQGPEFLTYFQNEAQLEKSRLLSDRFSAERPKGSFSTLEIQRTEQGDSAMYLCASSLEPDSQIHFGDGTRLSIL.